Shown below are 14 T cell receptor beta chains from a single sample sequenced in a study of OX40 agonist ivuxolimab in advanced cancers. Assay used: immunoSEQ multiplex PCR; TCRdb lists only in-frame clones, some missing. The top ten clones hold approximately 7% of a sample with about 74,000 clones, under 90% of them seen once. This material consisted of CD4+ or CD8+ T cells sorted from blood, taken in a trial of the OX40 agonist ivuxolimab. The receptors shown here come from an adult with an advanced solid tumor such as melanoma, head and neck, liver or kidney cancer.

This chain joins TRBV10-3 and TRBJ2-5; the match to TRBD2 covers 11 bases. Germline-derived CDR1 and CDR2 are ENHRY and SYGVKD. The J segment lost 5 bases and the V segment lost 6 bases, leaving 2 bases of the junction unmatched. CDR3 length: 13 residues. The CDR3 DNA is TGTGCCATCAGACTAGCGGGAGAGGAGACCCAGTACTTC. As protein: CAIRLAGEETQYF.

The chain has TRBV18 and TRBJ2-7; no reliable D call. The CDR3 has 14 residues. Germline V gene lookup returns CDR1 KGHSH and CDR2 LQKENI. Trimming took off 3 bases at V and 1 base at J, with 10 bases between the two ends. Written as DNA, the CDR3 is TGTGCCAGCTCACCGTTTACAGCGTCCTACGAGCAGTACTTC. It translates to CASSPFTASYEQYF.

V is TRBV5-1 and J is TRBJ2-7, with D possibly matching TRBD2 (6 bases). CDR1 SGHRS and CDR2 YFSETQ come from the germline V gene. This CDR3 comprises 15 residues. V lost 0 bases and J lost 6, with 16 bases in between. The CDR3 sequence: CASSLDGSPPTEQYF. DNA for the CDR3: TGCGCCAGCAGCTTGGACGGGAGTCCTCCCACCGAGCAGTACTTC.

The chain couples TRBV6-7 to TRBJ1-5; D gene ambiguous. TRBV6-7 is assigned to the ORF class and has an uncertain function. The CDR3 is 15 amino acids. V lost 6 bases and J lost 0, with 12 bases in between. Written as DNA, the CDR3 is TGTGCCAGCAGCCCCGAACCAGGTAGCAATCAGCCCCAGCATTTT. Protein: CASSPEPGSNQPQHF.

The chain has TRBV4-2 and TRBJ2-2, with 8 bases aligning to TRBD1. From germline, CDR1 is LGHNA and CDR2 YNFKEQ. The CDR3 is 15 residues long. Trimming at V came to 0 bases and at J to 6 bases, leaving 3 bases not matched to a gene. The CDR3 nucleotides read TGTGCCAGCAGCCAAGAAGAACAGGGGGCCGGGGAGCTGTTTTTT. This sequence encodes CASSQEEQGAGELFF.

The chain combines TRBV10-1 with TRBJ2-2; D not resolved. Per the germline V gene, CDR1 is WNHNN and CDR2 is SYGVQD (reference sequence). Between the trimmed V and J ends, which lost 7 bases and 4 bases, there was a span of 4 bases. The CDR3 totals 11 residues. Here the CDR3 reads CASTGTGELFF. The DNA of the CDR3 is TGCGCCAGCACCGGCACCGGGGAGCTGTTTTTT.

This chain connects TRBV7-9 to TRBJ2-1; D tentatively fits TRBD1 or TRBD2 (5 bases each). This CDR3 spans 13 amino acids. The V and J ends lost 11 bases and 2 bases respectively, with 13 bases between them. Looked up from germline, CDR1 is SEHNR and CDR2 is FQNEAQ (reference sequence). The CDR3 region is CASLRDPYNEQFF. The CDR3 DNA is TGTGCCTCGCTAAGGGACCCCTACAATGAGCAGTTCTTC.

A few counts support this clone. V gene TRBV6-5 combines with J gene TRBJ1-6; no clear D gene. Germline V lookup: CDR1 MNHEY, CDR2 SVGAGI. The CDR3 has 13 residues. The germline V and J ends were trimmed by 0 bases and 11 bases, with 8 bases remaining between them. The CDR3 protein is CASSYSSAAPLHF. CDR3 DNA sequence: TGTGCCAGCAGTTACTCGTCCGCAGCACCCCTCCACTTT.

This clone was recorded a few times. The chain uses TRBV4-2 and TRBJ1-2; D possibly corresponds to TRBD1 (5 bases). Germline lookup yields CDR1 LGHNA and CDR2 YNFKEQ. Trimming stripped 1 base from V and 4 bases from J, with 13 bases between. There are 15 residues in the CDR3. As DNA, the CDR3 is TGTGCCAGCAGCCAAGGCACCTGGGGCACCTATGGCTACACCTTC. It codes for CASSQGTWGTYGYTF.

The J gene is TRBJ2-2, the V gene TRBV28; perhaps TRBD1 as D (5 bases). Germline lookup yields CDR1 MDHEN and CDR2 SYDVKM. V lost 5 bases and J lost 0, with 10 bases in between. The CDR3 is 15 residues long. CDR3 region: CASSHPGSNTGELFF. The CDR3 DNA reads TGTGCCAGCAGTCACCCAGGGTCGAACACCGGGGAGCTGTTTTTT.

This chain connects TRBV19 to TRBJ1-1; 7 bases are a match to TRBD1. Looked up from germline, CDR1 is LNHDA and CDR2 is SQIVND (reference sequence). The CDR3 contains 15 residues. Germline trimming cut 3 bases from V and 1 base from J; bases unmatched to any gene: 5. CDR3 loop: CASSMDPGGNTEAFF. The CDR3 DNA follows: TGTGCCAGTAGTATGGATCCAGGGGGGAACACTGAAGCTTTCTTT. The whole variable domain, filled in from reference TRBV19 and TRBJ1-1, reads DGGITQSPKYLFRKEGQNVTLSCEQNLNHDAMYWYRQDPGQGLRLIYYSQIVNDFQKGDIAEGYSVSREKKESFPLTVTSAQKNPTAFYLCASSMDPGGNTEAFFGQGTRLTVV.

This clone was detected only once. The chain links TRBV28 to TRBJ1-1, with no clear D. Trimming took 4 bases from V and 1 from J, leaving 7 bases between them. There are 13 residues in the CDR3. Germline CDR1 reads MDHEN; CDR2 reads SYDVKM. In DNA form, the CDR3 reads TGTGCCAGCAGTTGGTCAGGGAACACTGAAGCTTTCTTT. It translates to CASSWSGNTEAFF.

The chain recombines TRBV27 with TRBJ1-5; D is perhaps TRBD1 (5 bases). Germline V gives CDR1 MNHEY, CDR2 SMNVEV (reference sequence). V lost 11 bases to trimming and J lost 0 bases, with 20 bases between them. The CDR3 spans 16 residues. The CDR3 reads CAVRPRRGDSNQPQHF. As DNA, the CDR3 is TGTGCCGTCCGTCCCCGGAGGGGCGATAGCAATCAGCCCCAGCATTTT.

This CDR3 reads CSVEVGHYYGYTF. The CDR3 DNA is TGCAGCGTTGAAGTGGGACATTATTATGGCTACACCTTC. V gene TRBV29-1 combines with J gene TRBJ1-2; D might be TRBD1 (6 bases). Trimming removed 1 base at V and 5 bases at J, with 11 bases between. Germline V gives CDR1 SQVTM, CDR2 ANQGSEA. This CDR3 spans 13 amino acids.